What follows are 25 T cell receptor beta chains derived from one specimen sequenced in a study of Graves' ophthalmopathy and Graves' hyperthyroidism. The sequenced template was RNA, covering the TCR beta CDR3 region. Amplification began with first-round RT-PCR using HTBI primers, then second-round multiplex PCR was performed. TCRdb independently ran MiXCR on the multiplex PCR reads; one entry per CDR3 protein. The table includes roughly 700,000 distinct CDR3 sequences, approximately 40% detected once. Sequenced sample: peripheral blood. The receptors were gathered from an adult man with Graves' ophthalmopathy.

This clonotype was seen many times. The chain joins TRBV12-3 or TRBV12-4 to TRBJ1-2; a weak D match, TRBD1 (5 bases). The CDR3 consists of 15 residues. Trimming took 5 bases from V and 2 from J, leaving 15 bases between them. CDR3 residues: CASSPRGRANYGYTF. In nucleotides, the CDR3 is TGTGCCAGCAGTCCTCGGGGCAGGGCCAACTATGGCTACACCTTC.

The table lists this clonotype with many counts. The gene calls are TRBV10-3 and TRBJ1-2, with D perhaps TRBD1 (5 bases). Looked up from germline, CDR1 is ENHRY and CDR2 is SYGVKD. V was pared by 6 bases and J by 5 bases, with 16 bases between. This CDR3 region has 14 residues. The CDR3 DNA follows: TGTGCCATCAGCCCCGGGACGGAGGCATATGGCTACACCTTC. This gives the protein CAISPGTEAYGYTF.

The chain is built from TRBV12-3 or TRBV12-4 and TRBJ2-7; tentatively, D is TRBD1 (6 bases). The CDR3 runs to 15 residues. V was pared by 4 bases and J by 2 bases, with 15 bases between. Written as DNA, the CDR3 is TGTGCCAGCAGTTACCGACAGGTCGCTCCCTACGAGCAGTACTTC. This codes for CASSYRQVAPYEQYF.

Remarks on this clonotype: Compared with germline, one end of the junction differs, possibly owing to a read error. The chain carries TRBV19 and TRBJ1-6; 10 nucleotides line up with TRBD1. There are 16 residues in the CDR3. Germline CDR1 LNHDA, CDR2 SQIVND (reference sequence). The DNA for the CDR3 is TGTGCCAGTAGTGACGGGACAGGGGAGGATAATTCACCCTTCCACTTT. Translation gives CASSDGTGEDNSPFHF. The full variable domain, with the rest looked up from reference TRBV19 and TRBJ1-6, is DGGITQSPKYLFRKEGQNVTLSCEQNLNHDAMYWYRQDPGQGLRLIYYSQIVNDFQKGDIAEGYSVSREKKESFPLTVTSAQKNPTAFYLCASSDGTGEDNSPFHFGNGTRLTVT.

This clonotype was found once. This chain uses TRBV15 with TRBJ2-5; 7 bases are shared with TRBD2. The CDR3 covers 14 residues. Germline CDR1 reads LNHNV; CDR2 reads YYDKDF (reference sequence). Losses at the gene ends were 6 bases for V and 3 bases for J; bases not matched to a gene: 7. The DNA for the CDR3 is TGTGCCACCAGTCCCCTGGGAGGGGAAGAGACCCAGTACTTC. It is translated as CATSPLGGEETQYF.

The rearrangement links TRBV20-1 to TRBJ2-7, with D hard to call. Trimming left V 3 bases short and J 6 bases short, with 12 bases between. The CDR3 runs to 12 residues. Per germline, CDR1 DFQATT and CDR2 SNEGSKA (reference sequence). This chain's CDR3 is CSASLRPTEQYF. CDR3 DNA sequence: TGCAGTGCTAGCCTCAGGCCAACCGAGCAGTACTTC.

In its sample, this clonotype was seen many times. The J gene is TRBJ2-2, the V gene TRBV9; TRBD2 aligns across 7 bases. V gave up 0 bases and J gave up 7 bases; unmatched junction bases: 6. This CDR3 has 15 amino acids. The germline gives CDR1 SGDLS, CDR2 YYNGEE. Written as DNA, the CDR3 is TGTGCCAGCAGCGTAGAACTAGCGCAAGGCGGGGAGCTGTTTTTT. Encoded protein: CASSVELAQGGELFF. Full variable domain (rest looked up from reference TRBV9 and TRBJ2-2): DSGVTQTPKHLITATGQRVTLRCSPRSGDLSVYWYQQSLDQGLQFLIQYYNGEERAKGNILERFSAQQFPDLHSELNLSSLELGDSALYFCASSVELAQGGELFFGEGSRLTVL.

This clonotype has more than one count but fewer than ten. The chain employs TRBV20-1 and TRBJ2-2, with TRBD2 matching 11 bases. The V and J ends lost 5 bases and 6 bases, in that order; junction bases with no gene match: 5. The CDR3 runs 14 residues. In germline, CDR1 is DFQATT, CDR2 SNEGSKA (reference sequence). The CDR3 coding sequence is TGCAGTGCTCCACTAGCGGGAGCGGCCGGGGAGCTGTTTTTT. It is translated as CSAPLAGAAGELFF.

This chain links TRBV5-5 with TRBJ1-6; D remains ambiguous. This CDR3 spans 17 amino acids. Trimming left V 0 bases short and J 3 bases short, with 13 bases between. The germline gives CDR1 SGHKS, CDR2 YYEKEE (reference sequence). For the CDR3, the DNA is TGTGCCAGCAGCTTGGAAGTGGGAGAAGGCTATAATTCACCCCTCCACTTT. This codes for CASSLEVGEGYNSPLHF. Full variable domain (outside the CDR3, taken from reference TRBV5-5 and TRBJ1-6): DAGVTQSPTHLIKTRGQQVTLRCSPISGHKSVSWYQQVLGQGPQFIFQYYEKEERGRGNFPDRFSARQFPNYSSELNVNALLLGDSALYLCASSLEVGEGYNSPLHFGNGTRLTVT.

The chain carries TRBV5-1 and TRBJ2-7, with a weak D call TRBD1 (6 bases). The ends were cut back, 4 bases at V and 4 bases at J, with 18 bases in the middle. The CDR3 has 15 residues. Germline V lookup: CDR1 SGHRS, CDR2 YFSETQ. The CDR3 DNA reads TGCGCCAGCAGCCGGGACCAGGGGTCGTGGTACGAGCAGTACTTC. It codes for CASSRDQGSWYEQYF.

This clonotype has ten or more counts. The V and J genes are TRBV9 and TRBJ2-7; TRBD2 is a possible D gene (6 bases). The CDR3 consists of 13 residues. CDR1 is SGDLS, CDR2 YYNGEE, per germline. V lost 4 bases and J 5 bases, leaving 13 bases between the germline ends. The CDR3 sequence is CASSPGATDEQYF. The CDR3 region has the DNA TGTGCCAGCAGCCCGGGAGCTACCGACGAGCAGTACTTC.

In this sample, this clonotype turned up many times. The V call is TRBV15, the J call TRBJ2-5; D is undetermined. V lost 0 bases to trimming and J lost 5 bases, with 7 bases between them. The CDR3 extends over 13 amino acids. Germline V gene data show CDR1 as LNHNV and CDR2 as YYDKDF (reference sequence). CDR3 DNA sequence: TGTGCCACCAGCAGAGATCGGTGGGAGACCCAGTACTTC. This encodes CATSRDRWETQYF.

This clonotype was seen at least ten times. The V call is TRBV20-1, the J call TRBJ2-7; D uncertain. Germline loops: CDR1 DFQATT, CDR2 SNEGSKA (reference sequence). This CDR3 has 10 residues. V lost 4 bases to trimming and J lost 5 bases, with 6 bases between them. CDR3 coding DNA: TGCAGTGCTAAAAGCAACGAGCAGTACTTC. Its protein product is CSAKSNEQYF.

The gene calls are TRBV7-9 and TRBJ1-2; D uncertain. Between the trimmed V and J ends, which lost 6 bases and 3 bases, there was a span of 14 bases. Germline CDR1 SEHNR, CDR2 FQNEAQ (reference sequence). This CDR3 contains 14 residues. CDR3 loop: CASSEAAGDYGYTF. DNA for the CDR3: TGTGCCAGCAGTGAAGCTGCCGGGGACTATGGCTACACCTTC.

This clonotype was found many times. This CDR3 is CATSDNRESNQPQHF. The CDR3 coding sequence is TGTGCCACCAGTGATAACAGGGAAAGCAATCAGCCCCAGCATTTT. The V call is TRBV24-1, the J call TRBJ1-5, with D possibly TRBD1 on 6 matching bases. Germline loops: CDR1 KGHDR, CDR2 SFDVKD. The CDR3 length is 15 residues. Trimming removed 3 bases from V and 1 base from J, with 9 bases in between.

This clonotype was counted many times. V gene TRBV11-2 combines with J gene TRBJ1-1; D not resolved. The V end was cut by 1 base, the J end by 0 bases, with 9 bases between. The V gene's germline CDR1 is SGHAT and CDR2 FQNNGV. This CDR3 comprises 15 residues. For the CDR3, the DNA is TGTGCCAGCAGCTTAGGGGTGGCGATGAACACTGAAGCTTTCTTT. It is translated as CASSLGVAMNTEAFF.

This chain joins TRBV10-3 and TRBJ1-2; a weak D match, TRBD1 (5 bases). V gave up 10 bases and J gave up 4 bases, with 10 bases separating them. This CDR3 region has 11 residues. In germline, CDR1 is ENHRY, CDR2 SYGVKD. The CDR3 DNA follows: TGTGCCAGCACCGACAGCTATGGCTACACCTTC. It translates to CASTDSYGYTF.

CDR3: CSVVTGAYGYTF. DNA for the CDR3: TGCAGCGTTGTGACAGGGGCCTATGGCTACACCTTC. This chain uses TRBV29-1 with TRBJ1-2; 8 bases are shared with TRBD1. Trimming took 4 bases from V and 4 from J; bases not matched to a gene: 2. Germline V lookup: CDR1 SQVTM, CDR2 ANQGSEA. This CDR3 region has 12 residues.

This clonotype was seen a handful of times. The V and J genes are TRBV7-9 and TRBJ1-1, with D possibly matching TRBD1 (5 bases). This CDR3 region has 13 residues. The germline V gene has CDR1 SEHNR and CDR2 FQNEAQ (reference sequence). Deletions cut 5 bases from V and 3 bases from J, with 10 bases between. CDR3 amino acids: CASSRGEYTEAFF. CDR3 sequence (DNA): TGTGCCAGCAGCCGAGGGGAGTACACTGAAGCTTTCTTT.

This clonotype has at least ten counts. The CDR3 DNA reads as TGTGCCAGCAGCTTAGCGGACGAGCAGTACTTC. Translation gives CASSLADEQYF. The chain employs TRBV7-9 and TRBJ2-7, with D uncertain. V lost 0 bases to trimming and J lost 5 bases, with 2 bases between them. Germline CDR1 is SEHNR and CDR2 is FQNEAQ (reference sequence). This CDR3 has 11 amino acids. The full variable domain, completed using reference TRBV7-9 and TRBJ2-7, is DTGVSQNPRHKITKRGQNVTFRCDPISEHNRLYWYRQTLGQGPEFLTYFQNEAQLEKSRLLSDRFSAERPKGSFSTLEIQRTEQGDSAMYLCASSLADEQYFGPGTRLTVT.

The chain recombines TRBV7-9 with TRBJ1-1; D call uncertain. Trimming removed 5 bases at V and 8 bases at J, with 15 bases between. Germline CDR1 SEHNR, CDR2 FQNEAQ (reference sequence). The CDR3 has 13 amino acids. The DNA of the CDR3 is TGTGCCAGCAGCCCCTCGGGCAGGTTAGAAGCTTTCTTT. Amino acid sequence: CASSPSGRLEAFF.

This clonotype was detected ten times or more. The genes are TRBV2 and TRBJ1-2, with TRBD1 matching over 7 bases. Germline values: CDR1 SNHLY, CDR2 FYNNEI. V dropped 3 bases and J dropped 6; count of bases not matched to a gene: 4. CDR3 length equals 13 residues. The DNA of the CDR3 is TGTGCCAGCAGTGAGCAGGGGGGGGATGGCTACACCTTC. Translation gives CASSEQGGDGYTF.

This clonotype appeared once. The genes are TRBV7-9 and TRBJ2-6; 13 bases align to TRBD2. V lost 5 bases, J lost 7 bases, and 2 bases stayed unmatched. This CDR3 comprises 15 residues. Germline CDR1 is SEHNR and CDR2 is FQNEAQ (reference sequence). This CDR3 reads CASSQGLAGANVLTF. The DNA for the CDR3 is TGTGCCAGCAGCCAGGGACTAGCGGGAGCCAACGTCCTGACTTTC.

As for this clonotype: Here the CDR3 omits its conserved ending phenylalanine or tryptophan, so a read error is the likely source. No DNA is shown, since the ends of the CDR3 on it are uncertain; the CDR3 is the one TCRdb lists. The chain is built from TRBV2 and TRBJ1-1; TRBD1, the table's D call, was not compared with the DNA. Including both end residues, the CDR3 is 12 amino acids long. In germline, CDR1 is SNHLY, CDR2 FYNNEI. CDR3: CASSEGTGHCQS.

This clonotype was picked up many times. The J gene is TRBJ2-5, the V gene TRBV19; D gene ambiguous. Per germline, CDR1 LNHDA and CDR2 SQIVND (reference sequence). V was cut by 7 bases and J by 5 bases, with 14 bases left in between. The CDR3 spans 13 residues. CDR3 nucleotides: TGTGCCAGTACGACTGGTACTGGGGAGACCCAGTACTTC. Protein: CASTTGTGETQYF.